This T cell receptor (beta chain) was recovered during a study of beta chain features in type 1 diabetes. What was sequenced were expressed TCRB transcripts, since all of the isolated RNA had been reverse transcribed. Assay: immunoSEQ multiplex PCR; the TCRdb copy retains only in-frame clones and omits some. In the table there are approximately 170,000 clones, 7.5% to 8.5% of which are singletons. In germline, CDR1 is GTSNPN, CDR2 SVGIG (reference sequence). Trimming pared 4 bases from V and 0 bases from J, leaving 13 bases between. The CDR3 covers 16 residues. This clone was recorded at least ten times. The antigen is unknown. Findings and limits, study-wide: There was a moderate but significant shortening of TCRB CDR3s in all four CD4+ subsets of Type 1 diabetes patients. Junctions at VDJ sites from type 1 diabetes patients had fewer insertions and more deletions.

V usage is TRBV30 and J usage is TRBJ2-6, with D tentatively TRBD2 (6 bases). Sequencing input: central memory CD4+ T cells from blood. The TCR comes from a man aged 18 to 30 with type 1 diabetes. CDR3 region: CAWNRRRASGANVLTF. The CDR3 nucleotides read TGTGCCTGGAACCGGCGGAGGGCCTCTGGGGCCAACGTCCTGACTTTC.